Sequencing of this TCR beta chain was carried out in a study of OX40 agonist ivuxolimab in advanced cancers. Study-wide context: As their treatment, patients were administered ivuxolimab, an agonistic anti-OX40 (CD134) antibody.

A remark on this clone: The antigen is undetermined.

This CDR3 comprises 14 residues. Per germline, CDR1 SGHAT and CDR2 FQNNGV. The V and J ends lost 5 bases and 5 bases, in that order; junction bases with no gene match: 5. Method: immunoSEQ multiplex PCR; TCRdb's copy keeps in-frame clones and lacks some. The repertoire holds approximately 86,000 clones, around 83% seen once, with 6.5% in the top ten. Study observations and caveats: Some of the lowest clonal expansion was seen in partial responders at 0.1-3.0 mg/kg. There was clonal expansion of CD4+ and CD8+ blood T cells by week 6 at 0.1 to 3.0 mg/kg. The authors did not determine the antigen specificity of the expanded peripheral T cells.

The sequences come from CD4+ or CD8+ T cells sorted from blood, collected in a trial of the OX40 agonist ivuxolimab. The chain employs TRBV11-2 and TRBJ1-4, with 7 bases lining up with TRBD1. The TCR originated in an adult with an advanced solid tumor such as melanoma, head and neck, liver or kidney cancer. CDR3 DNA: TGTGCCAGCAGCAACCGGGACAGAAATGAAAAACTGTTTTTT. It specifies CASSNRDRNEKLFF.